This T cell receptor beta chain was identified in a study of blood T cell repertoires in COVID-19. Participants were placed into cohorts based on the clinical history they reported. CDR1 and CDR2 from the germline V gene are LGHNA and YSLEER. Deletions cut 0 bases from V and 7 bases from J, with 15 bases between. CDR3 length: 15 residues. Method: immunoSEQ multiplex PCR; TCRdb's copy keeps in-frame clones and lacks some. The repertoire holds about 200,000 clones, with roughly 82% as singletons. The chain is built from TRBV4-3 and TRBJ1-2, with a possible D match to TRBD1 (5 bases). The clonotype comes from a woman in her sixties with acute COVID-19. The sample was PBMCs or T cells enriched from blood (not recorded which). This CDR3 is CASSQDGRAKSGYTF. The CDR3 coding sequence is TGCGCCAGCAGCCAAGACGGCAGGGCGAAAAGTGGCTACACCTTC.